The next 17 T cell receptor beta chains were all read from a single sample in a study of T-cell reconstitution after alpha-beta-depleted transplantation in children. Preparing the TCRbeta library involved the use of unique molecular identifiers. TCRdb itself ran the PCR reads through MiXCR, one entry per CDR3 protein. The data contain approximately 240,000 distinct CDR3 sequences, around 8.9% of them singletons. Sequenced here: PBMCs from the stem cell graft donor, sampled from the stem cell graft. The receptors here all came from a human donor who donated a stem cell graft to a child with SCID.

This clonotype came up many times. The chain has TRBV2 and TRBJ2-1; 10 bases fit TRBD1. After removal of 4 bases from V and 1 base from J, the junction contained 1 base not matched to a gene. Germline CDR1 is SNHLY and CDR2 is FYNNEI. The CDR3 totals 15 residues. Here the CDR3 DNA reads TGTGCCAGCAGTGTGGGACAGGGGTCCTACAATGAGCAGTTCTTC. Translated: CASSVGQGSYNEQFF.

The rearrangement links TRBV19 to TRBJ1-2, with 10 bases fitting TRBD1. Germline V gene data show CDR1 as LNHDA and CDR2 as SQIVND (reference sequence). The CDR3 is 15 amino acids. Trimming removed 7 bases from V and 3 bases from J; junction bases left unmatched: 8. This CDR3 is CASITTGGAHYGYTF. As DNA, the CDR3 is TGTGCCAGTATCACGACAGGGGGCGCCCACTATGGCTACACCTTC.

This clonotype was seen repeatedly, ten times or more. The J gene is TRBJ2-1, the V gene TRBV5-1; TRBD2 is a possible D gene (5 bases). The V and J ends lost 5 bases and 4 bases respectively, with 7 bases between them. This CDR3 has 12 amino acids. Germline CDR1 is SGHRS and CDR2 is YFSETQ. In nucleotides, the CDR3 is TGCGCCAGCAGTCGGGGTTACAATGAGCAGTTCTTC. Translation: CASSRGYNEQFF. The whole variable domain, filled in from reference TRBV5-1 and TRBJ2-1, reads KAGVTQTPRYLIKTRGQQVTLSCSPISGHRSVSWYQQTPGQGLQFLFEYFSETQRNKGNFPGRFSGRQFSNSRSEMNVSTLELGDSALYLCASSRGYNEQFFGPGTRLTVL.

This clonotype was seen at least ten times. The V call is TRBV3-1, the J call TRBJ2-1, with 8 bases identical to TRBD2. CDR3 length: 17 amino acids. The germline CDR1 and CDR2 sequences are LGHDT and YNNKEL (reference sequence). The V gene end was trimmed by 1 base and the J gene end by 5 bases; junction bases not matched to a gene: 10. CDR3 sequence: CASSQGIQSGGDNEQFF. Written as DNA, the CDR3 is TGTGCCAGCAGCCAAGGGATCCAATCCGGGGGGGACAATGAGCAGTTCTTC.

The chain is built from TRBV30 and TRBJ2-3; TRBD2 aligns across 8 bases. This CDR3 contains 13 residues. Germline V gives CDR1 GTSNPN, CDR2 SVGIG (reference sequence). Trimming cost V 5 bases and J 0 bases; bases outside gene matches: 1. CDR3 region: CAWSSGSTDTQYF. DNA of the CDR3: TGTGCCTGGTCTAGCGGGAGCACAGATACGCAGTATTTT.

This clonotype was recorded at least ten times. J is TRBJ2-3 and V is TRBV20-1, with 9 positions matching TRBD1. This CDR3 region has 16 residues. The germline V gene encodes CDR1 DFQATT and CDR2 SNEGSKA (reference sequence). The V and J ends lost 0 bases and 1 base, in that order; junction bases with no gene match: 5. The CDR3: CSARDQQGARTDTQYF. The CDR3 DNA sequence: TGCAGTGCTAGAGATCAACAGGGGGCTCGCACAGATACGCAGTATTTT.

In this sample, this clonotype turned up many times. V is TRBV7-9 and J is TRBJ2-7, with 11 bases lining up with TRBD2. The CDR3 extends over 16 amino acids. Germline trimming cut 4 bases from V and 0 bases from J; bases unmatched to any gene: 5. Germline assignment: CDR1 SEHNR and CDR2 FQNEAQ (reference sequence). This chain's CDR3 is CASSWDLAGGSYEQYF. Here the CDR3 DNA reads TGTGCCAGCAGCTGGGATCTAGCGGGGGGCTCCTACGAGCAGTACTTC. Using reference TRBV7-9 and TRBJ2-7 for the parts outside the CDR3, the full variable domain is DTGVSQNPRHKITKRGQNVTFRCDPISEHNRLYWYRQTLGQGPEFLTYFQNEAQLEKSRLLSDRFSAERPKGSFSTLEIQRTEQGDSAMYLCASSWDLAGGSYEQYFGPGTRLTVT.

Ten or more counts support this clonotype. The chain uses TRBV7-2 and TRBJ1-1; TRBD1 is a possible D gene (5 bases). V shed 3 bases and J shed 0 bases, with 11 bases lying between them. This CDR3 is 15 amino acids long. CDR1 and CDR2 from the germline V gene are SGHTA and FQGNSA. The CDR3 bases are TGTGCCAGCAGCTTTAACGGCAGGGTGAACACTGAAGCTTTCTTT. Its translation: CASSFNGRVNTEAFF.

This clonotype was detected many times. The chain uses TRBV5-1 and TRBJ1-1, with 7 bases that match TRBD1. From germline, CDR1 is SGHRS and CDR2 YFSETQ. J lost 3 bases, V lost 0 bases, and 14 bases had no gene match. The CDR3 loop spans 18 amino acids. The CDR3 loop is CASSLGTPLTGRDTEAFF. DNA of the CDR3: TGCGCCAGCAGCTTGGGCACCCCCTTGACAGGGAGGGACACTGAAGCTTTCTTT.

This clonotype was counted at least ten times. This rearrangement joins TRBV20-1 to TRBJ2-1, with a weak D call TRBD2 (6 bases). This CDR3 comprises 14 residues. V was shortened by 6 bases and J by 0 bases, with 12 bases between the two germline ends. Germline assignment: CDR1 DFQATT and CDR2 SNEGSKA (reference sequence). This CDR3 is CSASGTYSYNEQFF. CDR3 bases: TGCAGTGCGTCTGGGACTTACTCCTACAATGAGCAGTTCTTC.

There are many counts of this clonotype. V gene TRBV3-1 combines with J gene TRBJ1-1; D is unclear. The CDR3 consists of 15 residues. V was shortened by 3 bases and J by 1 base, with 12 bases between the two germline ends. Germline CDR1 and CDR2: LGHDT and YNNKEL (reference sequence). The CDR3 nucleotides are TGTGCCAGCAGCCATACTCTGGGCCAGAACACTGAAGCTTTCTTT. Protein: CASSHTLGQNTEAFF.

This clonotype was detected many times. CDR3 DNA sequence: TGTGCCAGCAGCTTACGGGCAGGCGGCAGCTCCTACGAGCAGTACTTC. It specifies CASSLRAGGSSYEQYF. The chain combines TRBV11-1 with TRBJ2-7; D remains ambiguous. The CDR3 totals 16 residues. Germline V CDR1 and CDR2: SGHAT, FQDESV (reference sequence). Between the trimmed V and J ends, which lost 2 bases and 0 bases, there was a span of 14 bases.

This clonotype was recorded many times. The rearrangement joins TRBV7-9 to TRBJ2-7, with 8 bases matching TRBD2. This CDR3 is 13 amino acids long. V trimming: 5 bases; J trimming: 1 base; junction bases outside the gene matches: 1. Germline CDR1 reads SEHNR; CDR2 reads FQNEAQ (reference sequence). The CDR3 sequence: CASSERESYEQYF. CDR3 sequence (DNA): TGTGCCAGCAGCGAGCGGGAGTCCTACGAGCAGTACTTC.

The CDR3 nucleotides read TGTGCCAGCAGTTGGGACTCCGAGCAGTACTTC. Translating gives CASSWDSEQYF. This chain links TRBV2 with TRBJ2-7; a possible D gene is TRBD2 (6 bases). Germline CDR1 and CDR2: SNHLY and FYNNEI. With 5 bases removed from V and 6 bases from J, the gap between germline ends came to 8 bases. The CDR3 consists of 11 residues.

This clonotype was seen many times. V gene TRBV5-1 combines with J gene TRBJ2-3, with 10 bases matching TRBD1. The germline CDR1 and CDR2 sequences are SGHRS and YFSETQ. The length of the CDR3 is 15 residues. J was trimmed by 11 bases and V by 4 bases; bases with no gene match: 13. The CDR3 sequence: CASSSGTGATTLQYF. CDR3 bases: TGCGCCAGCAGCAGCGGGACAGGGGCTACAACCCTGCAGTATTTT.

This clonotype was seen at least ten times. CDR3 DNA sequence: TGTGCCATCAGTGAGATAATGGGGAACACTGAAGCTTTCTTT. It yields the protein CAISEIMGNTEAFF. The rearrangement uses TRBV10-3 and TRBJ1-1; D is unresolved. The V gene's germline CDR1 is ENHRY and CDR2 SYGVKD. The CDR3 is made up of 14 amino acids. V gave up 2 bases and J gave up 1 base, with 8 bases separating them.

Ten or more counts support this clonotype. The chain uses TRBV5-1 and TRBJ1-4, with a possible D match to TRBD1 (6 bases). CDR1 is SGHRS and CDR2 is YFSETQ in the germline V gene. This CDR3 region has 13 residues. Deletions cut 5 bases from V and 5 bases from J, with 10 bases between. The CDR3 nucleotides are TGCGCCAGCAGAAGGGACATGAATGAAAAACTGTTTTTT. Encoded protein: CASRRDMNEKLFF. Using reference TRBV5-1 and TRBJ1-4 for the parts outside the CDR3, the full variable domain is KAGVTQTPRYLIKTRGQQVTLSCSPISGHRSVSWYQQTPGQGLQFLFEYFSETQRNKGNFPGRFSGRQFSNSRSEMNVSTLELGDSALYLCASRRDMNEKLFFGSGTQLSVL.